The 10 T cell receptor beta chains below all came from one sample that was sequenced in a study of CD8 T cells in ankylosing spondylitis. MiXCR, run by TCRdb on the 5' RACE reads, gives a single entry per CDR3 protein. The sample includes roughly 91,000 distinct CDR3 sequences, roughly 8.3% seen only once; the top ten take around 10%. Material for sequencing was blood, either unsorted or a sorted T cell fraction (not recorded which). The receptors shown here come from a male donor with ankylosing spondylitis or in good health (not recorded which).

This clonotype was picked up many times. The V and J genes are TRBV4-1 and TRBJ1-1; D might be TRBD1 (5 bases). Per germline, CDR1 MGHRA and CDR2 YSYEKL. The germline V and J ends were trimmed by 2 bases and 9 bases, with 16 bases remaining between them. The CDR3 contains 14 residues. The CDR3 reads CASSQPGSGAKAFF. The DNA of the CDR3 is TGCGCCAGCAGCCAACCGGGAAGCGGGGCAAAAGCTTTCTTT.

This clonotype was seen ten or more times. V usage is TRBV20-1 and J usage is TRBJ2-1; the match to TRBD1 covers 10 bases. CDR3 length equals 16 residues. Germline V gene lookup returns CDR1 DFQATT and CDR2 SNEGSKA (reference sequence). V shed 3 bases and J 10 bases; nucleotides not matched to a gene: 15. CDR3 DNA: TGCAGTGCTAGGATCTCCGGGACAGGGGCCTTTTGGGAGCAGTTCTTC. Translated: CSARISGTGAFWEQFF.

This clonotype was seen many times. The genes are TRBV18 and TRBJ1-3; unclear D gene. CDR3 length equals 15 residues. Trimming took off 6 bases at V and 1 base at J, with 13 bases between the two ends. Germline CDR1 reads KGHSH; CDR2 reads LQKENI. In nucleotides, the CDR3 is TGTGCCAGCTCGCGGCCTCGAGAATCTGGAAACACCATATATTTT. The encoded protein is CASSRPRESGNTIYF.

This clonotype was counted ten times or more. The CDR3 DNA sequence: TGCATCAACGGGAGGTACCCTTACAATGAGCAGTTCTTC. It is translated as CINGRYPYNEQFF. The gene calls are TRBV29-1 and TRBJ2-1, with 7 bases lining up with TRBD2. Per the germline V gene, CDR1 is SQVTM and CDR2 is ANQGSEA. The CDR3 runs to 13 residues.

This clonotype was recorded at least ten times. This chain uses TRBV4-1 with TRBJ1-6; no definite D call. Germline V gives CDR1 MGHRA, CDR2 YSYEKL. CDR3 size: 14 residues. V lost 1 base and J 10 bases, leaving 11 bases between the germline ends. Here the CDR3 reads CASSQGTMASPLHF. CDR3 sequence (DNA): TGCGCCAGCAGCCAAGGGACTATGGCATCACCCCTCCACTTT.

This clonotype was seen ten or more times. The chain has TRBV4-1 and TRBJ2-2; unclear D gene. The CDR3 has 16 amino acids. V gave up 0 bases and J gave up 3 bases, with 11 bases separating them. Germline V gene data show CDR1 as MGHRA and CDR2 as YSYEKL. In nucleotides, the CDR3 is TGCGCCAGCAGCCAAGAACCCGGTGGATACACCGGGGAGCTGTTTTTT. Translating it yields CASSQEPGGYTGELFF.

At least ten counts were recorded for this clonotype. The chain uses TRBV2 and TRBJ2-2; a weak D match, TRBD1 (5 bases). V was pared by 6 bases and J by 1 base, with 12 bases between. Germline V gene lookup returns CDR1 SNHLY and CDR2 FYNNEI. CDR3 size: 15 residues. The DNA of the CDR3 is TGTGCCAGCAGGACGACAGACCTGAACACCGGGGAGCTGTTTTTT. This encodes CASRTTDLNTGELFF.

In the case of this clonotype: A single base separates this from a much larger clone, so it may be a read error. This chain connects TRBV10-2 to TRBJ2-7; 8 bases line up with TRBD2. J lost 1 base, V lost 6 bases, and 8 bases had no gene match. Germline assignment: CDR1 WSHSY and CDR2 SAAADI. CDR3 length: 15 amino acids. CDR3 nucleotide sequence: TGCGCCAGCAGCTCCGGGACTAGGGGGTCCTACGAGCAGTACTTC. This encodes CASSSGTRGSYEQYF.

The table lists this clonotype with a count of one. The V gene is TRBV4-3, the J gene TRBJ2-5; D may be TRBD2 (6 bases). V was shortened by 11 bases and J by 6 bases, with 28 bases between the two germline ends. From germline, CDR1 is LGHNA and CDR2 YSLEER. This CDR3 is built from 16 residues. In DNA form, the CDR3 reads TGCGCCGGCGGCCAAGATATTGGTAGCGGACGGCAGACCCAGTACTTC. It yields the protein CAGGQDIGSGRQTQYF.

This clonotype was detected ten times or more. This chain connects TRBV7-9 to TRBJ2-2, with 9 nucleotides matching TRBD1. Germline assignment: CDR1 SEHNR and CDR2 FQNEAQ (reference sequence). V lost 2 bases and J lost 0; bases outside the gene matches: 1. The CDR3 runs to 16 residues. CDR3: CASSLWTGANTGELFF. As DNA, the CDR3 is TGTGCCAGCAGCTTATGGACAGGGGCGAACACCGGGGAGCTGTTTTTT.